This TCR beta chain comes out of a study of T cell changes during pregnancy in multiple sclerosis. Only in-frame clones appear in the TCRdb table, and some are missing; sequencing was by immunoSEQ multiplex PCR. Counted here are about 32,000 clones, around 89% occurring once; the ten biggest clones make up more than 9.5%. The CDR3 is 16 amino acids. The V gene end was trimmed by 3 bases and the J gene end by 9 bases; junction bases not matched to a gene: 6. Germline CDR1 reads MDHEN; CDR2 reads SYDVKM. This chain connects TRBV28 to TRBJ2-1, with TRBD2 matching 15 bases. This clonotype was obtained from a female donor with multiple sclerosis, enrolled in a pregnancy study. The sample consisted of CD8+ T cells from peripheral blood mononuclear cells, taken in the third trimester of pregnancy. The CDR3 loop is CASSFMGTSGRTEQFF. In DNA, the CDR3 is TGTGCCAGCAGTTTTATGGGGACTAGCGGGAGGACTGAGCAGTTCTTC.